Sequencing of this T cell receptor (beta chain) was carried out in a study of early T cells in non-severe SARS-CoV-2 infection. Looking at the study overall: Bulk RNA from unsorted whole blood was sequenced; chains were unpaired. Notes on the study in general: Matching against VDJdb likely underestimated virus-specific expansions, favoring anti-spike CD8.

Molecules of cDNA were individually given unique molecular identifiers that were attached to them. TCRdb called the 5' RACE reads again in MiXCR, with one record for every CDR3 protein. In the table there are about 42,000 distinct CDR3 sequences, about 6% of which are singletons. This clonotype was recorded many times. The antigen is not known. Germline lookup yields CDR1 MNHNY and CDR2 SVGAGI (reference sequence). The CDR3 extends over 14 amino acids. With 2 bases clipped from V and 5 bases from J, the junction kept 2 bases outside the gene matches. The sequencing here drew on whole blood, taken at baseline. The receptor was derived from an adult who was a healthcare worker with PCR-confirmed SARS-CoV-2 infection or an uninfected control (not recorded which). The rearrangement links TRBV6-6 to TRBJ2-2; TRBD2 matches at 7 bases. CDR3 loop: CASSYRGGTGELFF. CDR3 sequence (DNA): TGTGCCAGCAGTTACAGGGGAGGGACCGGGGAGCTGTTTTTT.